A single sample is the source of the 19 T cell receptor beta chains below, sequenced in a study of shared clonotypes between healthy human individuals (dated by TCRdb to the early 2020s). For the CD8 naive samples, CD45RO-negative cells were positively selected for CCR7, yielding a CD45RA+CCR7+ population from which TemRA cells were excluded. The library came from the immunoSEQ multiplex PCR assay. The table was pulled from immuneACCESS by TCRdb, which kept in-frame rearrangements only. Such tables lose some clones; where checked, under half of the loss comes from unresolved V genes, and the rest has no known cause. For this sample there are roughly 590,000 clones; around 95% appear just once. The ten largest make up around 0.11% of the sample. The sequenced sample consisted of naive CD8+ T cells sorted from blood. Read against the paper, the sample's cell subset or site label means: CD45RA+CCR7+. These receptor sequences come from a woman in her twenties or thirties in good health.

The V gene is TRBV27, the J gene TRBJ1-5; no reliable D call. Trimming shortened V by 3 bases and J by 6 bases, and 9 bases separated the two germline ends. This CDR3 is 13 amino acids long. CDR1 and CDR2 from the germline V gene are MNHEY and SMNVEV (reference sequence). CDR3 sequence reads: CASSLNFLQPQHF. The CDR3 DNA reads TGTGCCAGCAGTTTGAACTTCCTTCAGCCCCAGCATTTT.

This sequence joins TRBV28 and TRBJ2-7; D may be TRBD2 (5 bases). V was pared by 8 bases and J by 2 bases, with 16 bases between. This CDR3 has 14 amino acids. The germline CDR1 and CDR2 sequences are MDHEN and SYDVKM. CDR3 region: CASSLRAGTYEQYF. Written as DNA, the CDR3 is TGTGCCAGCTCCCTCAGAGCCGGGACCTACGAGCAGTACTTC.

J is TRBJ2-3 and V is TRBV27; the D is unclear. Germline V gene data show CDR1 as MNHEY and CDR2 as SMNVEV (reference sequence). This CDR3 is 12 amino acids long. V shed 6 bases and J shed 6 bases, with 10 bases lying between them. CDR3 in amino acids: CASSLTPDTQYF. DNA for the CDR3: TGTGCCAGCAGCCTCACCCCGGATACGCAGTATTTT.

This clone was seen a few times. The chain recombines TRBV6-5 with TRBJ2-7; D remains unclear. Trimming shortened V by 6 bases and J by 2 bases, and 17 bases separated the two germline ends. The germline V gene encodes CDR1 MNHEY and CDR2 SVGAGI. This CDR3 has 15 residues. CDR3 residues: CASSPEAPIAYEQYF. DNA of the CDR3: TGTGCCAGCAGCCCCGAGGCACCTATCGCCTACGAGCAGTACTTC.

The V gene is TRBV27, the J gene TRBJ2-5; 9 nucleotides agree with TRBD1. Losses at the gene ends were 2 bases for V and 5 bases for J; bases not matched to a gene: 0. There are 13 residues in the CDR3. CDR1 is MNHEY, CDR2 SMNVEV, per germline (reference sequence). CDR3 bases: TGTGCCAGCAGTTTAGACAGGGGGGAGACCCAGTACTTC. It yields the protein CASSLDRGETQYF.

The CDR3 nucleotides are TGTGCCACCACCCGAGGTTCCGGGGAGCTGTTTTTT. Amino acid sequence: CATTRGSGELFF. V usage is TRBV6-1 and J usage is TRBJ2-2; D is unresolved. This CDR3 region has 12 residues. V was cut by 10 bases and J by 6 bases, with 12 bases left in between. Germline-derived CDR1 and CDR2 are MNHNS and SASEGT.

This clone was observed a single time. V and J are TRBV27 and TRBJ1-4, with D hard to call. The CDR3 extends over 13 amino acids. CDR1 and CDR2 from the germline V gene are MNHEY and SMNVEV (reference sequence). Trimming removed 1 base at V and 4 bases at J, with 4 bases between. The CDR3 coding sequence is TGTGCCAGCAGTTTATGGTTTAATGAAAAACTGTTTTTT. Translating it yields CASSLWFNEKLFF.

This chain joins TRBV7-2 and TRBJ2-1; TRBD2 matches 7 bases. The V gene end was trimmed by 1 base and the J gene end by 8 bases; junction bases not matched to a gene: 8. The CDR3 contains 15 residues. The germline gives CDR1 SGHTA, CDR2 FQGNSA. Written as DNA, the CDR3 is TGTGCCAGCAGCTTAGGTAGCGGGTACCGGGATGAGCAGTTCTTC. Translated, it gives CASSLGSGYRDEQFF.

The V gene is TRBV29-1, the J gene TRBJ2-3; D may be TRBD2 (6 bases). This CDR3 region has 16 residues. V was pared by 8 bases and J by 5 bases, with 26 bases between. Germline loops: CDR1 SQVTM, CDR2 ANQGSEA. The CDR3 DNA reads TGCAGCTCCTCCACCGGGACCCCTTTCGGGGGAGATACGCAGTATTTT. It specifies CSSSTGTPFGGDTQYF.

The chain combines TRBV27 with TRBJ1-2; D possibly corresponds to TRBD1 (5 bases). The CDR3 is 15 amino acids. V was pared by 0 bases and J by 4 bases, with 12 bases between. Germline CDR1 is MNHEY and CDR2 is SMNVEV (reference sequence). The CDR3 bases are TGTGCCAGCAGTTTATCAACCGGGACTCCCTATGGCTACACCTTC. Protein product: CASSLSTGTPYGYTF.

This clone was detected once. The V gene is TRBV2, the J gene TRBJ2-7; 11 bases agree with TRBD2. Trimming took 2 bases from V and 3 from J; bases not matched to a gene: 9. From germline, CDR1 is SNHLY and CDR2 FYNNEI. The CDR3 sequence is 17 residues long. The CDR3, as DNA: TGTGCCAGCAGTGAATGGGGAACTAGCGGGAGCCACTACGAGCAGTACTTC. This codes for CASSEWGTSGSHYEQYF.

This chain uses TRBV4-2 with TRBJ1-3; 8 bases map to TRBD1. The CDR3 has 17 residues. The junction had 7 bases not matched to a gene; V was cut back by 3 bases and J by 0 bases. CDR1 LGHNA and CDR2 YNFKEQ come from the germline V gene. In DNA form, the CDR3 reads TGTGCCAGCAGCCAGCTCCTTACAGGGGGCTCTGGAAACACCATATATTTT. It codes for CASSQLLTGGSGNTIYF.

The rearrangement uses TRBV29-1 and TRBJ1-1; tentative D call: TRBD1 (5 bases). Germline V gene lookup returns CDR1 SQVTM and CDR2 ANQGSEA. V was pared by 0 bases and J by 3 bases, with 14 bases between. The CDR3 totals 15 residues. DNA for the CDR3: TGCAGCGTTGAAGATCAAGAGGGGCCCGACACTGAAGCTTTCTTT. Its protein is CSVEDQEGPDTEAFF.

This chain joins TRBV28 and TRBJ2-1; TRBD1 matches 8 bases. The germline gives CDR1 MDHEN, CDR2 SYDVKM. The V segment lost 6 bases and the J segment 2 bases; nucleotides outside the gene matches: 9. The length of the CDR3 is 16 residues. The CDR3 sequence is CASRSRTGSPYNEQFF. The CDR3 DNA reads as TGTGCCAGCAGGTCCCGGACAGGGAGTCCCTACAATGAGCAGTTCTTC.

The chain links TRBV19 to TRBJ2-5; D not certain. Germline V gene lookup returns CDR1 LNHDA and CDR2 SQIVND (reference sequence). The CDR3 is 13 residues long. The ends were cut back, 3 bases at V and 5 bases at J, with 10 bases in the middle. CDR3 residues: CASSIANWETQYF. In DNA form, the CDR3 reads TGTGCCAGTAGTATTGCCAATTGGGAGACCCAGTACTTC.

V and J are TRBV25-1 and TRBJ2-7; perhaps TRBD2 as D (5 bases). V shed 1 base and J shed 1 base, with 11 bases lying between them. The V gene's germline CDR1 is MGHDK and CDR2 SYGVNS. There are 15 residues in the CDR3. CDR3 nucleotide sequence: TGTGCCAGCAGTGAATCCCCTAGCCGATCCTACGAGCAGTACTTC. Its translation: CASSESPSRSYEQYF.

The chain couples TRBV9 to TRBJ2-2, with 9 bases aligning to TRBD2. With V trimmed by 5 bases and J by 0 bases, 2 bases remained unmatched. Germline V gene lookup returns CDR1 SGDLS and CDR2 YYNGEE. This CDR3 is 15 amino acids long. The CDR3 coding sequence is TGTGCCAGCAGGTTAGCGGGAGCGAACACCGGGGAGCTGTTTTTT. Translated: CASRLAGANTGELFF.

This chain uses TRBV10-3 with TRBJ2-5; tentative D call: TRBD2 (5 bases). This CDR3 is built from 16 residues. Germline CDR1 is ENHRY and CDR2 is SYGVKD. Trimming removed 7 bases at V and 3 bases at J, with 21 bases between. The CDR3 DNA is TGTGCCATCACATCGGCGCGGAGCTTACTAGAAGAGACCCAGTACTTC. This gives the protein CAITSARSLLEETQYF.

CDR3 in DNA: TGTGCCAGCAGCGACAGGGTCGGCCGGGAAGCTTTCTTT. It encodes CASSDRVGREAFF. This chain joins TRBV27 and TRBJ1-1; 7 bases map to TRBD1. V trimming: 6 bases; J trimming: 8 bases; junction bases outside the gene matches: 9. The length of the CDR3 is 13 residues. CDR1 and CDR2 from the germline V gene are MNHEY and SMNVEV (reference sequence).